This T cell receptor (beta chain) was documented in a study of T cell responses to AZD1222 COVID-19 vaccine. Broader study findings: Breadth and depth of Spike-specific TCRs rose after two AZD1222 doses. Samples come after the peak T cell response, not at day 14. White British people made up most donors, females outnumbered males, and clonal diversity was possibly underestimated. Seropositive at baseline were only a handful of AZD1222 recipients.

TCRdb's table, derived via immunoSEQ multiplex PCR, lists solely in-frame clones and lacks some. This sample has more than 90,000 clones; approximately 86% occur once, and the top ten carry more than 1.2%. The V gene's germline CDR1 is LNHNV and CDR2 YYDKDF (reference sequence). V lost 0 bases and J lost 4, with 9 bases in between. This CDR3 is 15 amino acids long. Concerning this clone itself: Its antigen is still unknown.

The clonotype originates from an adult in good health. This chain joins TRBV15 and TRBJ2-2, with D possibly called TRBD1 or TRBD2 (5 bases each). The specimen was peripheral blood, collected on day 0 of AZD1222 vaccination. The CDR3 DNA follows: TGTGCCACCAGCAGAGATCTGGGGGTCACCGGGGAGCTGTTTTTT. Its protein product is CATSRDLGVTGELFF.